This entry lists 5 T cell receptor beta chains sequenced from one sample in a study of T cells in localized non-small cell lung cancer. The assay was immunoSEQ multiplex PCR, and TCRdb's table has in-frame clones only and misses some. The sample lists 4,000 or so clones, under 30% seen once, with over 6.5% in the top ten. Sequenced here: lung tumor tissue, sampled before any cancer treatment. The receptors here all came from a woman aged 40-70 years with stage I lung adenocarcinoma.

V gene TRBV30 combines with J gene TRBJ1-1; possibly TRBD1 for D (6 bases). The germline gives CDR1 GTSNPN, CDR2 SVGIG (reference sequence). V gave up 2 bases and J gave up 5 bases, with 12 bases separating them. This CDR3 contains 13 residues. The CDR3 sequence is CAWSTTGSTEAFF. In DNA, the CDR3 is TGTGCCTGGAGTACGACAGGTTCGACTGAAGCTTTCTTT.

The rearrangement joins TRBV12-2 to TRBJ2-2; the table's D call, TRBD1, has no DNA check behind it. TRBV12-2 is given as a pseudogene. This CDR3 has 14 residues. The CDR3 spells CAAPTGTNTGELFF. The CDR3 region has the DNA TGTGCCGCCCCTACCGGGACAAACACCGGGGAGCTGTTTTTT.

This sequence joins TRBV2 and TRBJ2-3; 13 bases match TRBD2. J lost 3 bases, V lost 6 bases, and 6 bases had no gene match. Germline V gene lookup returns CDR1 SNHLY and CDR2 FYNNEI. The CDR3 is 16 residues long. DNA for the CDR3: TGTGCCAGCAGCCTCGGACTAGCGGGGGTAACAGATACGCAGTATTTT. Its translation: CASSLGLAGVTDTQYF.

This clone appeared a few times. The chain uses TRBV9 and TRBJ2-3; D is possibly TRBD2 (7 bases). The CDR3 sequence is 15 residues long. V shed 3 bases and J shed 2 bases, with 13 bases lying between them. Germline V lookup: CDR1 SGDLS, CDR2 YYNGEE. The DNA of the CDR3 is TGTGCCAGCAGCGAAGCGGGACACGCCACAGATACGCAGTATTTT. It is translated as CASSEAGHATDTQYF.

The chain is built from TRBV6-1 and TRBJ1-2, with a weak D call TRBD1 (5 bases). The V gene's germline CDR1 is MNHNS and CDR2 SASEGT. V was shortened by 1 base and J by 2 bases, with 11 bases between the two germline ends. The CDR3 has 15 residues. CDR3 nucleotides: TGTGCCAGCAGTGAAGGGGGGGAAGAAAACTATGGCTACACCTTC. Protein: CASSEGGEENYGYTF.